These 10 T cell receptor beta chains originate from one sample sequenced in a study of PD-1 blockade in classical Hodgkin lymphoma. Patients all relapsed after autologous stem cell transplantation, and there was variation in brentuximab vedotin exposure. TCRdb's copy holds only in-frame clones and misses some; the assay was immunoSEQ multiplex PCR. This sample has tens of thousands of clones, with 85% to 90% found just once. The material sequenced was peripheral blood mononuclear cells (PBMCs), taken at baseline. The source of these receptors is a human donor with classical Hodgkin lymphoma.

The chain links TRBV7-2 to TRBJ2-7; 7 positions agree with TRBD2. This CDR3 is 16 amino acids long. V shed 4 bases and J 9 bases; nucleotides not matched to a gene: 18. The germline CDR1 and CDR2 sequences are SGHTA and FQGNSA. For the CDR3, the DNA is TGTGCCAGCAGCTCCCCTTTTGGGCGGGGGATGCTAGGGCAGTACTTC. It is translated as CASSSPFGRGMLGQYF.

CDR3 sequence: CASSLRLAGGVETQYF. The CDR3 region has the DNA TGTGCCAGCAGCCTACGACTAGCGGGGGGCGTAGAGACCCAGTACTTC. The J gene is TRBJ2-5, the V gene TRBV11-2, with 13 positions matching TRBD2. V shed 5 bases and J 4 bases; nucleotides not matched to a gene: 7. The length of the CDR3 is 16 residues. Germline-derived CDR1 and CDR2 are SGHAT and FQNNGV. Based on the CDR3 plus reference TRBV11-2 and TRBJ2-5, the full variable domain is EAGVAQSPRYKIIEKRQSVAFWCNPISGHATLYWYQQILGQGPKLLIQFQNNGVVDDSQLPKDRFSAERLKGVDSTLKIQPAKLEDSAVYLCASSLRLAGGVETQYFGPGTRLLVL.

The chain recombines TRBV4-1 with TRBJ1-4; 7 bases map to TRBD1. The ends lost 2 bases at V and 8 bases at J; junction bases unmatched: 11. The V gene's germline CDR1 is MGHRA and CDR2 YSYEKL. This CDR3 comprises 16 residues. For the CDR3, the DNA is TGCGCCAGCAGCCAAACCCGGGACAGTCGGTTGGAAAAACTGTTTTTT. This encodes CASSQTRDSRLEKLFF.

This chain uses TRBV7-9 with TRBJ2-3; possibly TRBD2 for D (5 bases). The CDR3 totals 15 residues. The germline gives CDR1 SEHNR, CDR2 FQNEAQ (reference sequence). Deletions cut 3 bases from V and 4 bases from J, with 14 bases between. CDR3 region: CASSFPSGSPDTQYF. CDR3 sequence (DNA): TGTGCCAGCAGCTTTCCCTCGGGGTCGCCAGATACGCAGTATTTT. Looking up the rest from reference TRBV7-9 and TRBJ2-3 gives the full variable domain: DTGVSQNPRHKITKRGQNVTFRCDPISEHNRLYWYRQTLGQGPEFLTYFQNEAQLEKSRLLSDRFSAERPKGSFSTLEIQRTEQGDSAMYLCASSFPSGSPDTQYFGPGTRLTVL.

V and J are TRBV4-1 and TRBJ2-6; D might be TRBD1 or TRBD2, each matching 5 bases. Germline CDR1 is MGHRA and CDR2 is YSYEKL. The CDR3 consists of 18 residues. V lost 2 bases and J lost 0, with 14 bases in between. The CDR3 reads CASSQLGTARSGANVLTF. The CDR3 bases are TGCGCCAGCAGCCAACTCGGGACCGCACGCTCTGGGGCCAACGTCCTGACTTTC.

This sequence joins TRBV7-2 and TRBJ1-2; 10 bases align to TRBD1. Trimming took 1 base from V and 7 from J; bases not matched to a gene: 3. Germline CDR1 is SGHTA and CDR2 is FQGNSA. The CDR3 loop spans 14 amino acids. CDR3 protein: CASSLVGQGFGYTF. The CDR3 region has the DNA TGTGCCAGCAGCTTAGTGGGACAGGGGTTTGGCTACACCTTC.

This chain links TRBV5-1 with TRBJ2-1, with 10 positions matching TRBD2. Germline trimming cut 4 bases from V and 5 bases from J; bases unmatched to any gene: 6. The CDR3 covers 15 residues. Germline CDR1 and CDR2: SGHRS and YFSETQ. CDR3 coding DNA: TGCGCCAGCAGCCTTAGCGGGGGGCGTAACAATGAGCAGTTCTTC. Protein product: CASSLSGGRNNEQFF.

For the CDR3, the DNA is TGTGCCAGCAGCTTCACCGGGGAGCTGTTTTTT. It encodes CASSFTGELFF. This sequence joins TRBV13 and TRBJ2-2; D gene ambiguous. The V gene's germline CDR1 is PRHDT and CDR2 FYEKMQ (reference sequence). With 3 bases removed from V and 4 bases from J, the gap between germline ends came to 0 bases. The CDR3 totals 11 residues.

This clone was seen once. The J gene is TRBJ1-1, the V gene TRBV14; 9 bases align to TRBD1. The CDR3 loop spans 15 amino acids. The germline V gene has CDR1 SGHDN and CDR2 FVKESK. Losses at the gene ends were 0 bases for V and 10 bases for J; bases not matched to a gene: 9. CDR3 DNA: TGTGCCAGCAGCCAAGATGGGAACAGGGGGCGATCAGCTTTCTTT. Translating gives CASSQDGNRGRSAFF.

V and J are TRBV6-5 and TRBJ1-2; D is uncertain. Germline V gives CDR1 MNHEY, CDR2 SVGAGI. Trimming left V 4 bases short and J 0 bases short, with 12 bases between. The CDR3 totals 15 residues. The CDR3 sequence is CASSSPDLANYGYTF. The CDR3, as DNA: TGTGCCAGCAGTTCCCCGGACTTAGCTAACTATGGCTACACCTTC.